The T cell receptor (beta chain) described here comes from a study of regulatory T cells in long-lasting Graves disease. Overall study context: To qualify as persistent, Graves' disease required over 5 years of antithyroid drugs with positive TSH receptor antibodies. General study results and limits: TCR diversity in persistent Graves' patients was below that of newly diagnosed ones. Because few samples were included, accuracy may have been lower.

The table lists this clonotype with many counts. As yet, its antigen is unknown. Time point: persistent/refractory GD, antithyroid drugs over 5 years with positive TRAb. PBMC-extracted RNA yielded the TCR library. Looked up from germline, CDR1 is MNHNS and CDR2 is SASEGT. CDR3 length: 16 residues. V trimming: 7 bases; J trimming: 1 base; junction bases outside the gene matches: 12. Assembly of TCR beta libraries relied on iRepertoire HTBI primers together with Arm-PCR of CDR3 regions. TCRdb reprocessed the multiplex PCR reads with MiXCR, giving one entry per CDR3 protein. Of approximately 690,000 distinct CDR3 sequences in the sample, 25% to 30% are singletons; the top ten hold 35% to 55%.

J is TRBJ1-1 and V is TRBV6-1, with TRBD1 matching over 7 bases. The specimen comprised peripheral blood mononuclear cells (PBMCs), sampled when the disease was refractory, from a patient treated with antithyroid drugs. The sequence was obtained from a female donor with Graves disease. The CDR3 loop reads CASTRGEGATNTEAFF. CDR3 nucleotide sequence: TGTGCCAGCACCCGCGGGGAGGGGGCTACGAACACTGAAGCTTTCTTT.